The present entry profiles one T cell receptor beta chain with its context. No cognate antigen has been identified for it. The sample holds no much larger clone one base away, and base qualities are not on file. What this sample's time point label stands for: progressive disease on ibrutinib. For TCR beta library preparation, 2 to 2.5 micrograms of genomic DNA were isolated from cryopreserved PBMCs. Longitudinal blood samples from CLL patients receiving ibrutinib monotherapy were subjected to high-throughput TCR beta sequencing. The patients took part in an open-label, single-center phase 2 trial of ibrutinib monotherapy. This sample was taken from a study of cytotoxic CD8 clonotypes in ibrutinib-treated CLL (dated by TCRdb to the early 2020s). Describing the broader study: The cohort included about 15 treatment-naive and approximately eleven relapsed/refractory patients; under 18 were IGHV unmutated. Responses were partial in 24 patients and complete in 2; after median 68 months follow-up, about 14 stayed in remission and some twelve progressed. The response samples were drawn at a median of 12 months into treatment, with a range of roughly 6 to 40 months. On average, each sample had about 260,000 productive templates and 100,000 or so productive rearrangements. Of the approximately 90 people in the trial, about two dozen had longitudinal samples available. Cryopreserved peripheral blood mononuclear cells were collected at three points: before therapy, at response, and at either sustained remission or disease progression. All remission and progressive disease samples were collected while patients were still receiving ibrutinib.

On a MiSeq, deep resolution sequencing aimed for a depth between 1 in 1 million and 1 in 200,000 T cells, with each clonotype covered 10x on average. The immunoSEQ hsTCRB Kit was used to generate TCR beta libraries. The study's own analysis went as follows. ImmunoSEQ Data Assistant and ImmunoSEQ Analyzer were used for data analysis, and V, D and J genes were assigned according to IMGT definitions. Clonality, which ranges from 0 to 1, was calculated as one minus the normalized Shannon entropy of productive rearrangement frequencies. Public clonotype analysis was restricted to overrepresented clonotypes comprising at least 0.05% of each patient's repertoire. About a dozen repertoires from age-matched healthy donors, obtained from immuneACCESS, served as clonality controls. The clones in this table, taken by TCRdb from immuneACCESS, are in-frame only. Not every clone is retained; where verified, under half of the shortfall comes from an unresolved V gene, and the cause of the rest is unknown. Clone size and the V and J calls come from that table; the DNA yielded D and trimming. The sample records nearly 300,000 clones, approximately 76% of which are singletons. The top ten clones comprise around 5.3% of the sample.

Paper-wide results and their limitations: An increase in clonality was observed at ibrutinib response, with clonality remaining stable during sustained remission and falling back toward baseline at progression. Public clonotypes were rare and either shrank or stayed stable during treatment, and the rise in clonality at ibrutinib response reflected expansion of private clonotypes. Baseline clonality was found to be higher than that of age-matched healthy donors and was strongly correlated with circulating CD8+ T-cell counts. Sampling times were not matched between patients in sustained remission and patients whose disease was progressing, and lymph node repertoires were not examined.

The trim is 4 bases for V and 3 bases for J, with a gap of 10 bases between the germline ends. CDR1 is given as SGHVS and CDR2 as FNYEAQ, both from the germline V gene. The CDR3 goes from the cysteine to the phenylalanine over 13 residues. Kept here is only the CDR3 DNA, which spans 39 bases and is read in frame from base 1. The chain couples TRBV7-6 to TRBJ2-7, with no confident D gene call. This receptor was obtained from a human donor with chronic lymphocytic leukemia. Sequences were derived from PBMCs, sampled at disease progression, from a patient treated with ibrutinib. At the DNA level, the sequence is TGTGCCAGCAGCTCTACACCGGGCTACGAGCAGTACTTC. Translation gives CASSSTPGYEQYF.